These 21 T cell receptor beta chains share one sample of origin, sequenced in a study of OX40 agonist ivuxolimab in advanced cancers. Clones were sequenced by immunoSEQ multiplex PCR, and TCRdb holds only the in-frame ones, with some missing. Of some 70,000 clones in the sample, about 90% are singletons; the top ten hold approximately 2.6%. The sequencing used CD4+ or CD8+ T cells sorted from blood, collected in a trial of the OX40 agonist ivuxolimab. All receptors come from an adult with an advanced solid tumor such as melanoma, head and neck, liver or kidney cancer.

V is TRBV30 and J is TRBJ2-1; D not resolved. This CDR3 comprises 12 residues. Germline CDR1 is GTSNPN and CDR2 is SVGIG (reference sequence). Deletions cut 0 bases from V and 9 bases from J, with 9 bases between. The CDR3 is CAWSVGRFEQFF. The CDR3 DNA is TGTGCCTGGAGTGTAGGACGGTTTGAGCAGTTCTTC.

Only one count was recorded for this clone. This sequence joins TRBV6-1 and TRBJ2-3, with a possible D match to TRBD2 (5 bases). This CDR3 has 14 amino acids. Deletions cut 2 bases from V and 6 bases from J, with 12 bases between. Per germline, CDR1 MNHNS and CDR2 SASEGT. The CDR3 is CASSESGSGDTQYF. CDR3 coding DNA: TGTGCCAGCAGTGAATCTGGGAGTGGGGATACGCAGTATTTT.

V usage is TRBV11-2 and J usage is TRBJ2-6, with D perhaps matching TRBD2 (5 bases). V lost 2 bases and J 2 bases, leaving 13 bases between the germline ends. This CDR3 region has 17 residues. Germline V gives CDR1 SGHAT, CDR2 FQNNGV. The CDR3 region is CASSLNSRRTGANVLTF. Written as DNA, the CDR3 is TGTGCCAGCAGCTTAAATTCCCGGAGGACTGGGGCCAACGTCCTGACTTTC.

This clone has a single count. The chain is built from TRBV6-6 and TRBJ1-2, with 8 positions matching TRBD1. The CDR3 consists of 16 residues. Germline lookup yields CDR1 MNHNY and CDR2 SVGAGI (reference sequence). The V and J ends lost 5 bases and 8 bases, in that order; junction bases with no gene match: 16. DNA for the CDR3: TGTGCCAGCAGTGGACGGACAGGGTCGACCTTCGAGGGCTACACCTTC. It codes for CASSGRTGSTFEGYTF.

This chain links TRBV11-2 with TRBJ2-7; 12 bases fit TRBD2. The germline V gene encodes CDR1 SGHAT and CDR2 FQNNGV. This CDR3 comprises 16 residues. V dropped 5 bases and J dropped 0; count of bases not matched to a gene: 5. In nucleotides, the CDR3 is TGTGCCAGCAGCCCGACTAGCGGGGGCAGCTCCTACGAGCAGTACTTC. This gives the protein CASSPTSGGSSYEQYF.

The chain carries TRBV4-3 and TRBJ2-7, with D perhaps assigned TRBD1 or TRBD2 (5 bases each). This CDR3 contains 16 residues. V was shortened by 1 base and J by 2 bases, with 15 bases between the two germline ends. CDR1 and CDR2 (germline): LGHNA, YSLEER. The DNA of the CDR3 is TGCGCCAGCAGCCAAGGGGTTGCAGAGGGGCCCTACGAGCAGTACTTC. Translated: CASSQGVAEGPYEQYF.

The genes are TRBV28 and TRBJ1-2, with D unclear. V was pared by 5 bases and J by 5 bases, with 12 bases between. Germline CDR1 and CDR2: MDHEN and SYDVKM. The CDR3 has 13 amino acids. In DNA form, the CDR3 reads TGTGCCAGCAGTACGGCAGTTGAGTATGGCTACACCTTC. Translating gives CASSTAVEYGYTF.

This chain links TRBV6-7 with TRBJ1-5; TRBD1 is a possible D gene (5 bases). TRBV6-7 is reported as an ORF; its role is uncertain. V was pared by 5 bases and J by 5 bases, with 13 bases between. The CDR3 length is 14 residues. The CDR3 protein is CASSPRRGDQPQHF. As DNA, the CDR3 is TGTGCCAGCAGTCCCCGTCGGGGGGATCAGCCCCAGCATTTT.

The chain employs TRBV7-6 and TRBJ2-1; the match to TRBD2 covers 10 bases. V lost 5 bases and J lost 3; bases outside the gene matches: 4. CDR3 length: 15 residues. The germline V gene encodes CDR1 SGHVS and CDR2 FNYEAQ. DNA of the CDR3: TGTGCCAGCAGCACCGGACTAGCGGACTACAATGAGCAGTTCTTC. Its translation: CASSTGLADYNEQFF.

This clone has just one count. This sequence joins TRBV11-3 and TRBJ2-4; 9 bases agree with TRBD1. V shed 6 bases and J 4 bases; nucleotides not matched to a gene: 1. The germline V gene has CDR1 SGHNT and CDR2 YENEEA. This CDR3 has 13 amino acids. The CDR3 protein is CASRDRGKNIQYF. The CDR3 coding sequence is TGTGCCAGCAGGGACAGGGGAAAAAACATTCAGTACTTC.

The rearrangement uses TRBV28 and TRBJ1-5; TRBD1 matches at 9 bases. The CDR3 loop spans 13 amino acids. Losses at the gene ends were 8 bases for V and 5 bases for J; bases not matched to a gene: 4. Germline assignment: CDR1 MDHEN and CDR2 SYDVKM. CDR3 in DNA: TGTGCCAGCGGCCGGGACAGGGATCAGCCCCAGCATTTT. It yields the protein CASGRDRDQPQHF.

The chain has TRBV6-6 and TRBJ1-5; perhaps TRBD1 as D (5 bases). CDR3 size: 15 residues. V gave up 5 bases and J gave up 7 bases, with 18 bases separating them. Germline V lookup: CDR1 MNHNY, CDR2 SVGAGI (reference sequence). The CDR3 bases are TGTGCCAGCAGTACTACGGGACCGGTGATCCAGCCCCAGCATTTT. Translated: CASSTTGPVIQPQHF.

As for this clone: A read error may produce the germline difference seen at one junction end. The rearrangement links TRBV7-3 to TRBJ2-2, with D possibly being TRBD2 (5 bases). Germline CDR1 reads SGHTA; CDR2 reads FQGTGA. The CDR3 contains 15 residues. DNA for the CDR3: TGTGCCAGCAGCTTAGGATACACAAACGGCCGGGGAGCTGTTTTT. This gives the protein CASSLGYTNGRGAVF.

This chain links TRBV4-1 with TRBJ1-5; D gene unclear. CDR3 size: 16 residues. In germline, CDR1 is MGHRA, CDR2 YSYEKL. V shed 0 bases and J shed 2 bases, with 11 bases lying between them. CDR3 DNA: TGCGCCAGCAGCCAAGAGACGTTAATGGGCAATCAGCCCCAGCATTTT. Translated, it gives CASSQETLMGNQPQHF.

The rearrangement joins TRBV6-5 to TRBJ1-6, with 8 bases fitting TRBD1. V lost 5 bases, J lost 8 bases, and 5 bases stayed unmatched. The CDR3 extends over 14 amino acids. Germline assignment: CDR1 MNHEY and CDR2 SVGAGI. For the CDR3, the DNA is TGTGCCAGCAGTGGGGACAGGAAAGATTCACCCCTCCACTTT. As protein: CASSGDRKDSPLHF.

The J gene is TRBJ1-6, the V gene TRBV7-9; D remains ambiguous. Germline lookup yields CDR1 SEHNR and CDR2 FQNEAQ (reference sequence). The CDR3 is 13 amino acids. V lost 4 bases and J lost 7, with 8 bases in between. CDR3 amino acids: CASSSPGNSPLHF. The CDR3 DNA reads TGTGCCAGCAGCTCCCCAGGAAATTCACCCCTCCACTTT.

The V and J genes are TRBV6-6 and TRBJ2-7; 10 bases are a match to TRBD1. The CDR3 sequence is 13 residues long. Germline-derived CDR1 and CDR2 are MNHNY and SVGAGI (reference sequence). The trim removed 5 bases at V and 6 bases at J, leaving 4 bases unmatched. For the CDR3, the DNA is TGTGCCAGCAGTAGAGGGACAGGGGTCGAGCAGTACTTC. Translating gives CASSRGTGVEQYF.

The genes are TRBV9 and TRBJ1-5; D may be TRBD1 (5 bases). CDR3 length: 15 amino acids. The germline CDR1 and CDR2 sequences are SGDLS and YYNGEE. Trimming took 8 bases from V and 0 from J, leaving 15 bases between them. In DNA form, the CDR3 reads TGTGCCAGTAGGGAGGGACCTTATAGCAATCAGCCCCAGCATTTT. Translating gives CASREGPYSNQPQHF.

The rearrangement links TRBV27 to TRBJ2-1; tentative D call: TRBD1 (5 bases). Trimming cost V 2 bases and J 7 bases, with 18 bases left between them. The CDR3 extends over 16 amino acids. The germline V gene has CDR1 MNHEY and CDR2 SMNVEV (reference sequence). CDR3 region: CASSLGPGQGSNEQFF. CDR3 coding DNA: TGTGCCAGCAGTTTAGGGCCGGGTCAGGGTTCGAATGAGCAGTTCTTC.

CDR3 nucleotides: TGTGCCAGCGGGGCTAGCGGGAACTACGAGCAGTACTTC. Residues: CASGASGNYEQYF. The V call is TRBV6-1, the J call TRBJ2-7, with 9 bases lining up with TRBD2. CDR1 and CDR2 (germline): MNHNS, SASEGT. With V trimmed by 8 bases and J by 3 bases, 5 bases remained unmatched. The CDR3 is 13 residues long.

This chain uses TRBV5-1 with TRBJ1-5; TRBD1 aligns across 9 bases. Germline V lookup: CDR1 SGHRS, CDR2 YFSETQ. The V segment lost 4 bases and the J segment 1 base; nucleotides outside the gene matches: 6. The CDR3 sequence is 16 residues long. The DNA of the CDR3 is TGCGCCAGCAGCCCAGGAACAGGGGGCAGCAATCAGCCCCAGCATTTT. It specifies CASSPGTGGSNQPQHF.